Listed below are T cell receptor beta chains from one sample, sequenced in a study of T cells after yellow fever vaccination. TCRdb redid the calling of the 5' RACE reads with MiXCR, one entry per CDR3 protein. The sample includes 200,000 to 300,000 distinct CDR3 sequences, about an eighth of them seen just once. This material consisted of CD4+ T cells sorted from PBMCs, taken 45 days after the yellow fever booster vaccination. These receptors came from a man aged 25-45 years who received the YFV17D yellow fever vaccine. The CDR3 runs from the conserved cysteine through the conserved F or W. Fields, in order: D gene, V gene, J gene, clone size, CDR3 DNA, CDR3 protein. D genes are given only for firm matches. Clone size is given for some rows only: seen once, a few or many times, or a class if the clone is expanded.

-,TRBV12-3/TRBV12-4,TRBJ2-1,-,TGTGCCAGCAGTTTAGTGGAAGCTTCAGCCTACAATGAGCAGTTCTTC,CASSLVEASAYNEQFF
TRBD2,TRBV7-3,TRBJ2-2,few,TGTGCCAGCAGCTTATCGGGCGGGAGGAACACCGGGGAGCTGTTTTTT,CASSLSGGRNTGELFF
TRBD2,TRBV5-4,TRBJ2-7,-,TGTGCCAGCAGCTTTTTCCCCAGCGGGACTAGCGGGAGGGCCTACGAGCAGTACTTC,CASSFFPSGTSGRAYEQYF
-,TRBV7-3,TRBJ2-1,-,TGTGCCAGCAGCTTAAGGCCGGGAAATGAGCAGTTCTTC,CASSLRPGNEQFF
TRBD1,TRBV5-6,TRBJ1-1,-,TGTGCCAGCAGCTTGAAACCCAGGGGGTATTCTGAAGCTTTCTTT,CASSLKPRGYSEAFF
TRBD1,TRBV5-1,TRBJ2-3,-,TGCGCCAGCAGCTTGGTTGGGACAGGTATCCCAGATACGCAGTATTTT,CASSLVGTGIPDTQYF
-,TRBV5-1,TRBJ2-1,-,TGCGCCAGCAGGAGGGACGGAACCTACAATGAGCAGTTCTTC,CASRRDGTYNEQFF
-,TRBV5-1,TRBJ2-1,few,TGCGCCAGCAACCAGGAGGGCGGGTACAATGAGCAGTTCTTC,CASNQEGGYNEQFF
-,TRBV5-1,TRBJ2-7,-,TGCGCCAGCAGCTTGGGTGAGGCGTACGAGCAGTACTTC,CASSLGEAYEQYF
-,TRBV10-3,TRBJ1-2,many,TGTGCCATCAGTGGGGACGGTGATGGCTACACCTTC,CAISGDGDGYTF
-,TRBV20-1,TRBJ2-5,-,TGCAGTGCTAGTTCCGGAATCGAGACCCAGTACTTC,CSASSGIETQYF
TRBD2,TRBV12-3/TRBV12-4,TRBJ2-2,-,TGTGCCAGCACCACTAGCGGGACGGTCGGGGAGCTGTTTTTT,CASTTSGTVGELFF
-,TRBV20-1,TRBJ1-5,few,TGCAGTGCCGAACAGGGAAATCAGCCCCAGCATTTT,CSAEQGNQPQHF
-,TRBV7-3,TRBJ2-1,-,TGTGCCAGCAGCTCAGAGGGGGGGGTATACAATGAGCAGTTCTTC,CASSSEGGVYNEQFF
-,TRBV7-8,TRBJ2-7,-,TGTGCCAGCAGCTTAGCAGTGGGGGGCTACGAGCAGTACTTC,CASSLAVGGYEQYF
-,TRBV10-3,TRBJ2-5,many,TGTGCCATCAGTGAAAGGGGACAAGAGACCCAGTACTTC,CAISERGQETQYF
-,TRBV5-1,TRBJ1-1,-,TGCGCCAGCAGCTTGGGGAGGTTAGGGACCACTGAAGCTTTCTTT,CASSLGRLGTTEAFF
TRBD1,TRBV6-1,TRBJ2-3,-,TGTGCCAGCAGCCGACAGGGGGTCCCCGATACGCAGTATTTT,CASSRQGVPDTQYF